One and the same sample provided the 2 T cell receptor beta chains below, sequenced in a study of cytomegalovirus exposure and HLA in healthy donors. PCR employed 60 Vbeta and 13 Jbeta primers. Only in-frame clones appear in the TCRdb table, and some are missing; sequencing was by immunoSEQ multiplex PCR. Recorded for this sample: 75,000 to 95,000 clones. Source material: PBMCs. The source is a woman aged 55-69 years in good health and CMV-seronegative.

The V and J genes are TRBV6-6 and TRBJ2-2, with a tentative D call TRBD2 (7 bases). CDR1 and CDR2 (germline): MNHNY, SVGAGI (reference sequence). The CDR3 length is 14 residues. Trimming took 7 bases from V and 7 from J, leaving 16 bases between them. The CDR3 protein is CASKEPGEGGELFF. CDR3 DNA: TGTGCCAGCAAAGAGCCAGGGGAGGGCGGGGAGCTGTTTTTT.

This sequence joins TRBV6-6 and TRBJ2-5; 11 positions match TRBD2. Germline V gives CDR1 MNHNY, CDR2 SVGAGI (reference sequence). The CDR3 has 16 residues. The V and J ends lost 0 bases and 1 base, in that order; junction bases with no gene match: 1. The DNA of the CDR3 is TGTGCCAGCAGTTACTCGGGGACTAGCGGCCAAGAGACCCAGTACTTC. Translated, it gives CASSYSGTSGQETQYF.